The T cell receptor (beta chain) described here comes from a study of OX40 agonist ivuxolimab in advanced cancers. Study background: Every 2 weeks, patients received ivuxolimab intravenously, dosed at 0.01 to 10 mg/kg. Whole-study results and caveats: Part of the nonresponder group also had normalized T-cell clonal expansion that was low. Among T cells, CD8+ cells averaged more expanded clones than CD4+ cells.

In regard to this clone: Its antigen is unidentified.

Assay used: immunoSEQ multiplex PCR; TCRdb lists only in-frame clones, some missing. The sample carries 83,000 or so clones, about four fifths recorded once. The CDR3 is made up of 16 amino acids. After removal of 0 bases from V and 4 bases from J, the junction contained 6 bases not matched to a gene. In germline, CDR1 is SGDLS, CDR2 YYNGEE. The V call is TRBV9, the J call TRBJ2-5, with TRBD2 identical over 10 bases. Source: CD4+ or CD8+ T cells sorted from blood, taken in a trial of the OX40 agonist ivuxolimab. This TCR derives from an adult with an advanced solid tumor such as melanoma, head and neck, liver or kidney cancer. The CDR3 sequence is CASSVAPAGGSETQYF. Written as DNA, the CDR3 is TGTGCCAGCAGCGTAGCTCCAGCGGGAGGGTCAGAGACCCAGTACTTC.